The present TCR beta chain was sequenced within a study of Tregs in tolerant kidney transplant recipients. Comments on this clone: What it binds is not known.

Libraries were prepared by immunoSEQ multiplex PCR; TCRdb keeps only in-frame clonotypes and omits some of them. The profile shows 45,000 to 55,000 clones, roughly nine tenths of them singletons. The nonmyeloablative bone marrow transplants came from related graft donors, with transient mixed chimerism. CD4+CD25+CD127- Tregs, CD4+CD25- non-Tregs, CD4 and CD8 cells were sorted. Points from the study as a whole: Tolerant patients' donor-specific Tregs expanded beyond overall Tregs, suggesting antigen-driven growth. Activated donor B cell expansion appeared to reveal the most relevant donor-specific TCRbeta repertoire. This study did not directly address biological reproducibility.

The source is a human patient who received a combined kidney and bone marrow transplant. Some of the T cells might come from the graft donor. The starting material was CD8+ T cells from blood (PBMCs), obtained 24 months after the transplant.

CDR3 bases: TGTGCCAGCATCACCTGGGACAGCCCATACGAGCAGTACTTC. Translation: CASITWDSPYEQYF. The rearrangement uses TRBV2 and TRBJ2-7, with 7 bases that match TRBD1. The CDR3 has 14 residues. Germline lookup yields CDR1 SNHLY and CDR2 FYNNEI. V gave up 7 bases and J gave up 4 bases; unmatched junction bases: 10.